The 10 T cell receptor beta chains below all came from one sample that was sequenced in a study of blood T cell repertoires in COVID-19. TCRdb's copy holds only in-frame clones and misses some; the assay was immunoSEQ multiplex PCR. This table holds about 380,000 clones, roughly 85% found once. The sequencing sample was made of peripheral blood. These receptors all come from a woman aged 18-29 years with acute or convalescent COVID-19.

About this clone: The same CDR3 arises from other DNA sequences in this sample as well. The chain employs TRBV9 and TRBJ1-4; no definite D call. CDR3 length: 15 residues. In germline, CDR1 is SGDLS, CDR2 YYNGEE. Between the trimmed V and J ends, which lost 0 bases and 0 bases, there was a span of 6 bases. The CDR3 here is CASSVGAATNEKLFF. The CDR3 nucleotides are TGTGCCAGCAGCGTAGGGGCCGCAACTAATGAAAAACTGTTTTTT.

The chain combines TRBV3-1 (or the pseudogene TRBV3-2) with TRBJ1-4; 8 nucleotides align to TRBD1. V lost 4 bases and J lost 6; bases outside the gene matches: 4. This CDR3 has 14 residues. In germline, CDR1 is LGHDT, CDR2 YNNKEL (reference sequence). In DNA, the CDR3 is TGTGCCAGCAGCCGCAGGGGGCTGGATGAAAAACTGTTTTTT. This translates into CASSRRGLDEKLFF.

V gene TRBV29-1 combines with J gene TRBJ1-2; TRBD1 is a possible D gene (5 bases). This CDR3 has 16 residues. V lost 2 bases, J lost 0 bases, and 16 bases lay in between. The germline CDR1 and CDR2 sequences are SQVTM and ANQGSEA. This chain's CDR3 is CSVEPSKTVTNYGYTF. The CDR3 DNA is TGCAGCGTTGAACCCTCAAAGACAGTGACTAACTATGGCTACACCTTC.

The chain has TRBV24-1 and TRBJ1-1; D remains ambiguous. Trimming removed 10 bases at V and 4 bases at J, with 9 bases between. CDR1 and CDR2 from the germline V gene are KGHDR and SFDVKD. The CDR3 has 11 residues. The CDR3 loop reads CATRAGTEAFF. The CDR3 DNA reads TGTGCCACGAGGGCAGGCACTGAAGCTTTCTTT.

V and J are TRBV29-1 and TRBJ2-7; a weak D match, TRBD1 (5 bases). CDR3 length: 12 amino acids. Germline V gives CDR1 SQVTM, CDR2 ANQGSEA. The V end was cut by 3 bases, the J end by 5 bases, with 11 bases between. The CDR3 DNA reads TGCAGCGTTGATCAGGGTCAGGACGAGCAGTACTTC. Translated: CSVDQGQDEQYF.

This CDR3 is CASSVGRGEKLFF. CDR3 nucleotide sequence: TGTGCCAGCAGTGTCGGCAGGGGCGAAAAACTGTTTTTT. The chain recombines TRBV2 with TRBJ1-4; tentative D call: TRBD1 (6 bases). V was pared by 4 bases and J by 8 bases, with 11 bases between. The CDR3 has 13 amino acids. In germline, CDR1 is SNHLY, CDR2 FYNNEI.

The table lists this clone with a few counts. In the same sample, other DNA sequences code for this CDR3. The rearrangement links TRBV2 to TRBJ2-7, with D possibly being TRBD1 (6 bases). The CDR3 is 13 amino acids. The V and J ends lost 5 bases and 0 bases respectively, with 8 bases between them. Germline CDR1 reads SNHLY; CDR2 reads FYNNEI. This CDR3 reads CASSRDISYEQYF. The CDR3 DNA reads TGTGCCAGCAGTCGGGACATCTCCTACGAGCAGTACTTC.

The V and J genes are TRBV6-5 and TRBJ1-2; TRBD1 matches 9 bases. Germline CDR1 reads MNHEY; CDR2 reads SVGAGI. The CDR3 extends over 15 amino acids. Trimming took 4 bases from V and 3 from J; bases not matched to a gene: 6. DNA of the CDR3: TGTGCCAGCAGTTGGACAGGGGTGAGCGACTATGGCTACACCTTC. It translates to CASSWTGVSDYGYTF.

The gene calls are TRBV2 and TRBJ2-7; D remains ambiguous. Per the germline V gene, CDR1 is SNHLY and CDR2 is FYNNEI. The CDR3 has 14 amino acids. V was cut by 6 bases and J by 7 bases, with 19 bases left in between. The CDR3 DNA is TGTGCCAGCAGGAGGCACGGTAAAATGAAGGAGCAGTACTTC. Translated: CASRRHGKMKEQYF.

V and J are TRBV4-1 and TRBJ2-7, with TRBD1 identical over 10 bases. The CDR3 totals 15 residues. Germline trimming cut 0 bases from V and 6 bases from J; bases unmatched to any gene: 5. Germline V gene sequence: CDR1 MGHRA, CDR2 YSYEKL. The CDR3 loop reads CASSQEWTGGSEQYF. DNA for the CDR3: TGCGCCAGCAGCCAAGAATGGACAGGGGGGAGCGAGCAGTACTTC.